What follows are 14 T cell receptor beta chains derived from one specimen sequenced in a study of T cells in Graves' hyperthyroidism and ophthalmopathy. The TCR beta CDR3 regions underwent amplification using RNA transcripts as the source. First-round RT-PCR targeting the TCR CDR3 was performed with the HTBI primer set. TCRdb recomputed calls from the multiplex PCR reads with MiXCR, one row per CDR3 protein. The sample has under 300,000 distinct CDR3 sequences; 13% are singletons. The source material was blood. These receptors originate from a woman aged 25 to 39 with Graves' hyperthyroidism that later progressed to Graves' ophthalmopathy.

This clonotype was recorded many times. The rearrangement uses TRBV7-2 and TRBJ2-1; D uncertain. Looked up from germline, CDR1 is SGHTA and CDR2 is FQGNSA. The CDR3 extends over 13 amino acids. V lost 2 bases and J lost 9, with 11 bases in between. CDR3: CASSLPQELEQFF. CDR3 nucleotide sequence: TGTGCCAGCAGCTTACCCCAGGAGCTTGAGCAGTTCTTC.

Ten or more counts support this clonotype. The gene calls are TRBV4-3 and TRBJ2-7, with 7 bases lining up with TRBD1. The CDR3 has 15 residues. Germline V CDR1 and CDR2: LGHNA, YSLEER. The trim removed 0 bases at V and 2 bases at J, leaving 4 bases unmatched. The CDR3 loop is CASSQDGTEAYEQYF. The CDR3 DNA follows: TGCGCCAGCAGCCAAGATGGGACAGAAGCCTACGAGCAGTACTTC.

This clonotype was seen repeatedly, ten times or more. This chain links TRBV30 with TRBJ1-1; D unresolved. The CDR3 sequence is 13 residues long. Germline CDR1 reads GTSNPN; CDR2 reads SVGIG (reference sequence). Between the trimmed V and J ends, which lost 4 bases and 1 base, there was a span of 10 bases. In DNA, the CDR3 is TGTGCCTGGAAGAGGGAGGGGAACACTGAAGCTTTCTTT. It is translated as CAWKREGNTEAFF.

This clonotype was found many times. The chain has TRBV5-4 and TRBJ2-7, with 11 nucleotides matching TRBD2. V was clipped by 4 bases and J by 2 bases; unmatched bases: 11. Germline-derived CDR1 and CDR2 are SGHNT and YYREEE (reference sequence). This CDR3 spans 17 amino acids. In nucleotides, the CDR3 is TGTGCCAGCAGCAAGGGAGCCGGGACTAGCGGAACCTACGAGCAGTACTTC. It is translated as CASSKGAGTSGTYEQYF.

The chain links TRBV7-3 to TRBJ1-1; D uncertain. This CDR3 region has 14 residues. V lost 1 base, J lost 4 bases, and 10 bases lay in between. Germline assignment: CDR1 SGHTA and CDR2 FQGTGA. CDR3 sequence reads: CASSLSGVGTEAFF. The DNA for the CDR3 is TGTGCCAGCAGCTTAAGCGGGGTGGGCACTGAAGCTTTCTTT.

This clonotype was observed many times. J is TRBJ2-6 and V is TRBV7-9, with 7 bases fitting TRBD1. CDR1 and CDR2 (germline): SEHNR, FQNEAQ (reference sequence). V was pared by 7 bases and J by 2 bases, with 5 bases of the junction left unmatched. This CDR3 comprises 15 residues. Written as DNA, the CDR3 is TGTGCCAGCACCCCACAGGGGACTGGGGCCAACGTCCTGACTTTC. Its translation is CASTPQGTGANVLTF.

Note on this clonotype: A single base separates this from a much larger clone, so it may be a read error. The chain combines TRBV27 with TRBJ2-7; the match to TRBD1 covers 10 bases. The CDR3 covers 16 residues. In germline, CDR1 is MNHEY, CDR2 SMNVEV (reference sequence). CDR3 protein: CASSFLPGQGSYEQHF. CDR3 nucleotides: TGTGCCAGCAGTTTCCTACCGGGACAGGGGTCCTACGAGCAGCACTTC.

This clonotype appeared a few times. This chain joins TRBV4-2 and TRBJ1-5; D not resolved. Germline lookup yields CDR1 LGHNA and CDR2 YNFKEQ. This CDR3 has 14 amino acids. Trimming took off 0 bases at V and 4 bases at J, with 7 bases between the two ends. CDR3 bases: TGTGCCAGCAGCCAAGAACGTGTGAATCAGCCCCAGCATTTT. Residues: CASSQERVNQPQHF.

The chain employs TRBV18 and TRBJ1-5; D not certain. This CDR3 spans 13 amino acids. The V and J ends lost 6 bases and 6 bases respectively, with 12 bases between them. Per germline, CDR1 KGHSH and CDR2 LQKENI. The CDR3 region is CASSRGEGQPQHF. The CDR3 coding sequence is TGTGCCAGCTCCCGCGGTGAAGGTCAGCCCCAGCATTTT.

The table lists this clonotype with many counts. CDR3 coding DNA: TGTGCCAGCTCACAAGGGGGTATGTACGAGCAGTACTTC. Protein product: CASSQGGMYEQYF. The rearrangement links TRBV18 to TRBJ2-7; D might be TRBD1 (6 bases). Germline-derived CDR1 and CDR2 are KGHSH and LQKENI. V dropped 4 bases and J dropped 4 bases, with 11 bases sitting between them. The CDR3 covers 13 residues. Full variable domain (remainder filled in from reference TRBV18 and TRBJ2-7): NAGVMQNPRHLVRRRGQEARLRCSPMKGHSHVYWYRQLPEEGLKFMVYLQKENIIDESGMPKERFSAEFPKEGPSILRIQQVVRGDSAAYFCASSQGGMYEQYFGPGTRLTVT.

The sample holds many counts of this clonotype. The chain recombines TRBV5-8 with TRBJ2-7; TRBD1 might be the D (6 bases). This CDR3 contains 13 residues. Between the trimmed V and J ends, which lost 2 bases and 6 bases, there was a span of 12 bases. Germline values: CDR1 SGHTS, CDR2 YDEGEE. DNA of the CDR3: TGTGCCAGCAGCTTTACAGGGTTGGGCGAGCAGTACTTC. Its protein product is CASSFTGLGEQYF.

This clonotype showed up many times. V is TRBV20-1 and J is TRBJ2-5; 7 bases are shared with TRBD1. V gave up 6 bases and J gave up 4 bases; unmatched junction bases: 8. The CDR3 loop spans 13 amino acids. Germline V gene sequence: CDR1 DFQATT, CDR2 SNEGSKA (reference sequence). CDR3 amino acids: CSAETGPLETQYF. The CDR3 DNA follows: TGCAGTGCCGAGACAGGGCCCCTAGAGACCCAGTACTTC.

This clonotype was recorded at least ten times. The rearrangement joins TRBV7-8 to TRBJ2-7; the D gene is possibly TRBD2 (5 bases). Trimming stripped 5 bases from V and 0 bases from J, with 17 bases between. The CDR3 has 16 residues. Germline CDR1 is SGHVS and CDR2 is FQNEAQ. This chain's CDR3 is CASSERPAESSYEQYF. The CDR3 DNA reads TGTGCCAGCAGCGAACGCCCAGCGGAGAGCTCCTACGAGCAGTACTTC.

At least ten counts were recorded for this clonotype. V gene TRBV27 combines with J gene TRBJ2-7; the match to TRBD1 covers 8 bases. The CDR3 has 16 amino acids. The trim removed 4 bases at V and 4 bases at J, leaving 12 bases unmatched. Germline CDR1 and CDR2: MNHEY and SMNVEV (reference sequence). Here the CDR3 reads CASSWTGTGATYEQYF. DNA for the CDR3: TGTGCCAGCAGTTGGACCGGGACAGGCGCAACTTACGAGCAGTACTTC.